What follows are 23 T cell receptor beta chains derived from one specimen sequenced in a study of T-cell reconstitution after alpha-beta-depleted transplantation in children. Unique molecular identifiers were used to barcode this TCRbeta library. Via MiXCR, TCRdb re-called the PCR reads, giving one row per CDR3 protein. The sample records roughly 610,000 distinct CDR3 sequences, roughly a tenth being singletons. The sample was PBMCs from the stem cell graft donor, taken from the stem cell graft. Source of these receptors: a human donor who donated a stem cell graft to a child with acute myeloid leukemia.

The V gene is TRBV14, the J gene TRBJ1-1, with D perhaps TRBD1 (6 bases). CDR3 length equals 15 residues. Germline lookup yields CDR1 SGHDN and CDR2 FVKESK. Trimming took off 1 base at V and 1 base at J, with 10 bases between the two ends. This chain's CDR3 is CASSQGLTGNTEAFF. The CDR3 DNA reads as TGTGCCAGCAGCCAAGGCCTGACAGGGAACACTGAAGCTTTCTTT.

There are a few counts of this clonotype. In DNA form, the CDR3 reads TGCAGCGCCACCGATTGGACGGGAGGGGTGTTCTTC. Protein: CSATDWTGGVFF. The chain is built from TRBV29-1 and TRBJ2-1, with 8 bases that match TRBD2. Germline loops: CDR1 SQVTM, CDR2 ANQGSEA. The CDR3 is made up of 12 amino acids. Trimming cost V 7 bases and J 15 bases; bases outside gene matches: 14.

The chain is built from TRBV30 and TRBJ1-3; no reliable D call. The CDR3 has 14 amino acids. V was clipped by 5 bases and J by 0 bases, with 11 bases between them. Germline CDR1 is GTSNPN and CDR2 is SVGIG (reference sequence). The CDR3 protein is CAWDGLLSGNTIYF. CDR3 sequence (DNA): TGTGCCTGGGACGGGCTCCTCTCTGGAAACACCATATATTTT.

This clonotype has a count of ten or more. Here the CDR3 reads CASSPLAGGYNEQFF. CDR3 coding DNA: TGTGCCAGCAGTCCTCTAGCGGGTGGTTACAATGAGCAGTTCTTC. The J gene is TRBJ2-1, the V gene TRBV18, with 8 bases identical to TRBD2. V lost 8 bases and J lost 4; bases outside the gene matches: 10. This CDR3 comprises 15 residues. Germline V lookup: CDR1 KGHSH, CDR2 LQKENI. Full variable domain (missing parts from reference TRBV18 and TRBJ2-1): NAGVMQNPRHLVRRRGQEARLRCSPMKGHSHVYWYRQLPEEGLKFMVYLQKENIIDESGMPKERFSAEFPKEGPSILRIQQVVRGDSAAYFCASSPLAGGYNEQFFGPGTRLTVL.

CDR3 amino acids: CASSPGPVNYGYTF. The CDR3 nucleotides read TGTGCCAGTTCTCCAGGGCCGGTTAACTATGGCTACACCTTC. This chain links TRBV6-1 with TRBJ1-2; TRBD1 might be the D (5 bases). Germline values: CDR1 MNHNS, CDR2 SASEGT. V shed 9 bases and J shed 1 base, with 15 bases lying between them. This CDR3 region has 14 residues.

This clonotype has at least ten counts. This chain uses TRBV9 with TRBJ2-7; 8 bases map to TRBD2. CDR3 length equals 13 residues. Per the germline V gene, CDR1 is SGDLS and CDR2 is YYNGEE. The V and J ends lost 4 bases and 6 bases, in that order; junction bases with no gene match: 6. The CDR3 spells CASSPPGLGEQYF. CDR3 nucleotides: TGTGCCAGCAGCCCCCCGGGACTAGGCGAGCAGTACTTC.

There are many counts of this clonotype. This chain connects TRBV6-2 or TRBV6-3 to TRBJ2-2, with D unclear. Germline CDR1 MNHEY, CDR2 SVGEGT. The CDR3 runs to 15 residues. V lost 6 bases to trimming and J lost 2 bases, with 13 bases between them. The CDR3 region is CASRWALTNTGELFF. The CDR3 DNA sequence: TGTGCCAGCAGATGGGCCCTTACTAACACCGGGGAGCTGTTTTTT.

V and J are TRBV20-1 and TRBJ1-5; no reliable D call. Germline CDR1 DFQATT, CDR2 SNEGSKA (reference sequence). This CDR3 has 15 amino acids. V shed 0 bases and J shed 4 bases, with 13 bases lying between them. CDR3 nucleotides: TGCAGTGCTAGAGATACGGGGAGGAGAAATCAGCCCCAGCATTTT. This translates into CSARDTGRRNQPQHF.

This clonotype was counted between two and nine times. CDR3 nucleotides: TGTGCCAGCAGCTTAGCGGGGGGGACCGACAATGAGCAGTTCTTC. Protein product: CASSLAGGTDNEQFF. The rearrangement joins TRBV7-2 to TRBJ2-1; 7 nucleotides align to TRBD2. V lost 0 bases to trimming and J lost 5 bases; unmatched junction nucleotides: 4. The CDR3 extends over 15 amino acids. From germline, CDR1 is SGHTA and CDR2 FQGNSA.

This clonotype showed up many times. The CDR3 spells CASSLDRPYEQYF. CDR3 nucleotide sequence: TGTGCCAGCAGCTTGGACAGGCCCTACGAGCAGTACTTC. J is TRBJ2-7 and V is TRBV7-9; 7 bases agree with TRBD1. Germline V gene lookup returns CDR1 SEHNR and CDR2 FQNEAQ (reference sequence). Losses at the gene ends were 3 bases for V and 2 bases for J; bases not matched to a gene: 1. The CDR3 is 13 residues long.

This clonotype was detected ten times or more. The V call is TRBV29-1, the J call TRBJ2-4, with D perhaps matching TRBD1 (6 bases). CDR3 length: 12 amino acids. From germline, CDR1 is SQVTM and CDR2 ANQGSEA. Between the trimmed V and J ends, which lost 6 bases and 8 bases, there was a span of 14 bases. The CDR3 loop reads CSVNPEGDIQYF. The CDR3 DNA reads TGCAGCGTGAACCCCGAGGGGGACATTCAGTACTTC.

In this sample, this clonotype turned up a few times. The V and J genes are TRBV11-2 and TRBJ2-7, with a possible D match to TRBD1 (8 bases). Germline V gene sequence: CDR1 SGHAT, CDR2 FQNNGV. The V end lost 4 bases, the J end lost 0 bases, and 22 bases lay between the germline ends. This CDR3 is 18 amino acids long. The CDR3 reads CASSYRGGGSLSSYEQYF. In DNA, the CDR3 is TGTGCCAGCAGCTACAGGGGGGGTGGCTCCTTGTCCTCCTACGAGCAGTACTTC.

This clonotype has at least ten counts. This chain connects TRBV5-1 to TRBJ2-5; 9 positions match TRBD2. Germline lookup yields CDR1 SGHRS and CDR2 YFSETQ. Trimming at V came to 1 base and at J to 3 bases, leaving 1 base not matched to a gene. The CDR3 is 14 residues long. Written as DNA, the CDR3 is TGCGCCAGCAGCTTGTCTAGCGGGGAAGAGACCCAGTACTTC. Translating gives CASSLSSGEETQYF.

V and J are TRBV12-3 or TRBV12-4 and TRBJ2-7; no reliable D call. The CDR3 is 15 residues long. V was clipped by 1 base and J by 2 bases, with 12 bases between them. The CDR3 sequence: CASSLVPGSPYEQYF. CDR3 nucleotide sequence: TGTGCCAGCAGTTTAGTTCCGGGTTCGCCCTACGAGCAGTACTTC.

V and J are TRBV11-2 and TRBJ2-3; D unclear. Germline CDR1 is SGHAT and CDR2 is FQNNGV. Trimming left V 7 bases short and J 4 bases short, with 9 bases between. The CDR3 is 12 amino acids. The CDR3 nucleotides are TGTGCCAGCAACTCATTCGCAGATACGCAGTATTTT. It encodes CASNSFADTQYF.

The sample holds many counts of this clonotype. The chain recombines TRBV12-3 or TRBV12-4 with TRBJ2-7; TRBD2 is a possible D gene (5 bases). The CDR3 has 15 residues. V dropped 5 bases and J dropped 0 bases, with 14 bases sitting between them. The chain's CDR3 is CASSPQTGISYEQYF. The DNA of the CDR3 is TGTGCCAGCAGTCCACAGACCGGGATCTCCTACGAGCAGTACTTC.

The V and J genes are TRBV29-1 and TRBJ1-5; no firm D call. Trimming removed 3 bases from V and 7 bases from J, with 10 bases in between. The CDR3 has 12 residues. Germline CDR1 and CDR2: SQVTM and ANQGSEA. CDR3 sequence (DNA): TGCAGCGTTGAGGGAATTGGGCAGCCCCAGCATTTT. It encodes CSVEGIGQPQHF.

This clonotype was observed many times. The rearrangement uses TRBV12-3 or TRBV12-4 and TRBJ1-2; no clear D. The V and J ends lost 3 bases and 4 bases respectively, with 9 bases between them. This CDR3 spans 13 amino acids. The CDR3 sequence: CASSFGESYGYTF. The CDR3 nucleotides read TGTGCCAGCAGTTTCGGGGAAAGCTATGGCTACACCTTC.

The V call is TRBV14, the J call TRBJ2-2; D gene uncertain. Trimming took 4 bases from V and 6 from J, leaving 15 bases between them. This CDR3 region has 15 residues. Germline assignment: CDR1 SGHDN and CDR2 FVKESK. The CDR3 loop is CASSLRLGAAGELFF. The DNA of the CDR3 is TGTGCCAGCAGCCTGAGATTAGGAGCAGCCGGGGAGCTGTTTTTT. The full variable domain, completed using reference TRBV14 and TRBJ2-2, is EAGVTQFPSHSVIEKGQTVTLRCDPISGHDNLYWYRRVMGKEIKFLLHFVKESKQDESGMPNNRFLAERTGGTYSTLKVQPAELEDSGVYFCASSLRLGAAGELFFGEGSRLTVL.

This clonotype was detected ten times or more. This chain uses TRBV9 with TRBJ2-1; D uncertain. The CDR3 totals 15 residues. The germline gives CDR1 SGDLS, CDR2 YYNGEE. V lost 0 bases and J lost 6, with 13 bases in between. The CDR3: CASSVAGSYLNEQFF. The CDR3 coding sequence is TGTGCCAGCAGCGTAGCTGGTAGCTACCTCAATGAGCAGTTCTTC.

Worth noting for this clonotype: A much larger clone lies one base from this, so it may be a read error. CDR3 nucleotides: TGTGCCAGCTCACCAGTCAATGAGCAGTTCTTC. Translated: CASSPVNEQFF. The chain couples TRBV18 to TRBJ2-1; unclear D gene. In germline, CDR1 is KGHSH, CDR2 LQKENI. There are 11 residues in the CDR3. V dropped 2 bases and J dropped 6 bases, with 2 bases sitting between them.

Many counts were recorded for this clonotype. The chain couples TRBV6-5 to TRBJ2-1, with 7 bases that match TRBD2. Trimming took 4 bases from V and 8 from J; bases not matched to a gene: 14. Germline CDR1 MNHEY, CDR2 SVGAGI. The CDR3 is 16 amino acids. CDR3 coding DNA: TGTGCCAGCAGTTTCCCCCCCGGCGGGAGACCCGATGAGCAGTTCTTC. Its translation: CASSFPPGGRPDEQFF.

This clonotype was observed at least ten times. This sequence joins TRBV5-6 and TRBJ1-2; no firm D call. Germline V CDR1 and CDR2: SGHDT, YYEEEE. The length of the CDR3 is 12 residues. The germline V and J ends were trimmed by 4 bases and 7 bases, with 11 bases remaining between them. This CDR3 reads CASSLRGFGYTF. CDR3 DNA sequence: TGTGCCAGCAGCCTTCGGGGTTTTGGCTACACCTTC.